A single sample gave rise to the 5 T cell receptor beta chains below, sequenced in a study of spatial heterogeneity in lung cancer. Time point specified: sample taken at primary tumor resection. No cell sorting; template was whole RNA from tumor, lung tissue or PBMC. TCRdb reprocessed the 5' RACE reads with MiXCR, giving one entry per CDR3 protein. The sample consists of 40,000 to 45,000 distinct CDR3 sequences, approximately 6.8% of them appearing once. The sample here was PBMCs, taken at surgery. Every receptor here comes from a female donor with early-stage non-small cell lung cancer.

Ten or more counts support this clonotype. The chain is built from TRBV4-3 and TRBJ1-1, with 7 positions matching TRBD1. CDR3 length equals 16 residues. Germline V gene sequence: CDR1 LGHNA, CDR2 YSLEER. V gave up 3 bases and J gave up 0 bases; unmatched junction bases: 7. The CDR3, as DNA: TGCGCCAGCAGCCAGATGCAGGGGGTGATGAACACTGAAGCTTTCTTT. As protein: CASSQMQGVMNTEAFF.

This clonotype was seen repeatedly, ten times or more. V is TRBV29-1 and J is TRBJ2-4; D gene unclear. This CDR3 comprises 13 residues. Trimming pared 1 base from V and 1 base from J, leaving 5 bases between. Germline V CDR1 and CDR2: SQVTM, ANQGSEA. CDR3 amino acids: CSVEGLAKNIQYF. Written as DNA, the CDR3 is TGCAGCGTTGAAGGTTTGGCCAAAAACATTCAGTACTTC.

This clonotype was picked up a small number of times. The chain carries TRBV12-3 or TRBV12-4 and TRBJ2-7; D call uncertain. Trimming took 7 bases from V and 4 from J, leaving 11 bases between them. The CDR3 consists of 12 residues. As DNA, the CDR3 is TGTGCCAGCACCGTTTCCCTTTACGAGCAGTACTTC. This encodes CASTVSLYEQYF.

The table lists this clonotype with many counts. J is TRBJ1-2 and V is TRBV5-1; 10 bases align to TRBD1. CDR1 and CDR2 from the germline V gene are SGHRS and YFSETQ. The CDR3 runs to 13 residues. V lost 4 bases, J lost 6 bases, and 3 bases stayed unmatched. The CDR3, as DNA: TGCGCCAGCAGCCCCGGGACAGGGGATGGCTACACCTTC. Protein: CASSPGTGDGYTF.

This clonotype was found many times. The DNA of the CDR3 is TGCGCCAGCAGCCCCCGCGGAGGGGGAATGGCTGAAGCTTTCTTT. It specifies CASSPRGGGMAEAFF. V gene TRBV5-1 combines with J gene TRBJ1-1, with D possibly matching TRBD1 (6 bases). CDR3 length: 15 amino acids. V shed 4 bases and J shed 6 bases, with 19 bases lying between them. Germline CDR1 is SGHRS and CDR2 is YFSETQ. The whole variable domain, remainder taken from reference TRBV5-1 and TRBJ1-1, is KAGVTQTPRYLIKTRGQQVTLSCSPISGHRSVSWYQQTPGQGLQFLFEYFSETQRNKGNFPGRFSGRQFSNSRSEMNVSTLELGDSALYLCASSPRGGGMAEAFFGQGTRLTVV.